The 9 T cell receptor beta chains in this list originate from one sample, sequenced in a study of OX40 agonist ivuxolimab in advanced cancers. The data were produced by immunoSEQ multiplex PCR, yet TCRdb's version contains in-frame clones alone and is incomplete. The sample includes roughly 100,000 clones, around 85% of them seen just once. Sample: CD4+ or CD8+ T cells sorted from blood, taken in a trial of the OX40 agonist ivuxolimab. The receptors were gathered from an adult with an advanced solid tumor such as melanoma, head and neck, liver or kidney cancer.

The DNA for the CDR3 is TGTGCCAGCAGCGTAGCTGGACAGACCTTCTCTGGGGCCAACGTCCTGACTTTC. Its translation is CASSVAGQTFSGANVLTF. This rearrangement joins TRBV9 to TRBJ2-6, with TRBD1 as a possible D gene (6 bases). Germline assignment: CDR1 SGDLS and CDR2 YYNGEE. The CDR3 contains 18 residues. Between the trimmed V and J ends, which lost 0 bases and 0 bases, there was a span of 13 bases.

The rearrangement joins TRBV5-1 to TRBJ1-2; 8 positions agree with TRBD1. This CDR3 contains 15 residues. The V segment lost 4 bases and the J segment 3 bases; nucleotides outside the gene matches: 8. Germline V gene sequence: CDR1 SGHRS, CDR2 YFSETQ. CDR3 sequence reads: CASSLVLQGDYGYTF. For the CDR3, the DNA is TGCGCCAGCAGCCTGGTCCTACAGGGGGACTATGGCTACACCTTC.

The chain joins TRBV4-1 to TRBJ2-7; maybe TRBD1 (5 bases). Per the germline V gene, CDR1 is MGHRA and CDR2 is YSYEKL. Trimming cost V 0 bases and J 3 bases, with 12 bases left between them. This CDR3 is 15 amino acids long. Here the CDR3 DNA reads TGCGCCAGCAGCCAAGATGAAGGGGTCGGCTACGAGCAGTACTTC. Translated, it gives CASSQDEGVGYEQYF.

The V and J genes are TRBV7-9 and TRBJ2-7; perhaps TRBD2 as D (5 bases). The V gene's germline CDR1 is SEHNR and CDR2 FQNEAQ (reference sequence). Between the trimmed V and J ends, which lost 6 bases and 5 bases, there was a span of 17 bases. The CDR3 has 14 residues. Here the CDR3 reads CASRGVKPFDEQYF. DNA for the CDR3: TGTGCCAGCAGGGGAGTCAAACCTTTCGACGAGCAGTACTTC. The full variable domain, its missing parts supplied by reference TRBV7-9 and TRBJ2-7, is DTGVSQNPRHKITKRGQNVTFRCDPISEHNRLYWYRQTLGQGPEFLTYFQNEAQLEKSRLLSDRFSAERPKGSFSTLEIQRTEQGDSAMYLCASRGVKPFDEQYFGPGTRLTVT.

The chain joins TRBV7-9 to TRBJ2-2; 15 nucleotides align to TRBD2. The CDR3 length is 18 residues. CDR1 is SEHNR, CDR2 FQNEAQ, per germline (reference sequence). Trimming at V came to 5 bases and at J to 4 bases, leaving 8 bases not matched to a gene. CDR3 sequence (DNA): TGTGCCAGCAGCCCGCCGGGACTAGCGGGAGGTGGCACCGGGGAGCTGTTTTTT. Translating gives CASSPPGLAGGGTGELFF.

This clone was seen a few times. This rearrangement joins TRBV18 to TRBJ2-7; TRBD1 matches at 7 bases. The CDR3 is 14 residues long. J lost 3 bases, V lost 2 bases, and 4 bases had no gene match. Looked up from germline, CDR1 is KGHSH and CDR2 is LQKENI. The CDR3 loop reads CASSPWDRDYEQYF. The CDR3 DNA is TGTGCCAGCTCACCATGGGACAGAGACTACGAGCAGTACTTC. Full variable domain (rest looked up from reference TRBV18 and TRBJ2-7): NAGVMQNPRHLVRRRGQEARLRCSPMKGHSHVYWYRQLPEEGLKFMVYLQKENIIDESGMPKERFSAEFPKEGPSILRIQQVVRGDSAAYFCASSPWDRDYEQYFGPGTRLTVT.

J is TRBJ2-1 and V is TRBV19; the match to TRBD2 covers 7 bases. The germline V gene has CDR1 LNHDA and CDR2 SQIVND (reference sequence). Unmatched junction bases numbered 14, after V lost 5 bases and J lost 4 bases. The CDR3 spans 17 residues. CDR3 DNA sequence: TGTGCCAGTAGTGCCCTTCAGCGGGATCTGTATTACAATGAGCAGTTCTTC. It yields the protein CASSALQRDLYYNEQFF. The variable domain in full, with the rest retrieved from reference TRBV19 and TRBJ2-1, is DGGITQSPKYLFRKEGQNVTLSCEQNLNHDAMYWYRQDPGQGLRLIYYSQIVNDFQKGDIAEGYSVSREKKESFPLTVTSAQKNPTAFYLCASSALQRDLYYNEQFFGPGTRLTVL.

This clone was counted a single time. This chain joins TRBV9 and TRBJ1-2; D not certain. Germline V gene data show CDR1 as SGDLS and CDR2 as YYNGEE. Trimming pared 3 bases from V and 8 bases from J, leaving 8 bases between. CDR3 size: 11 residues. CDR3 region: CASSALGGYTF. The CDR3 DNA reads TGTGCCAGCAGCGCCCTGGGGGGCTACACCTTC.

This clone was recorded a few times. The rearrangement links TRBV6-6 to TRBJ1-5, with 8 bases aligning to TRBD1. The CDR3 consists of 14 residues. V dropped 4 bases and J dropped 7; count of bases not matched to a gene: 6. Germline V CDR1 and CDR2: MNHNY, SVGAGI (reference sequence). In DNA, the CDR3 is TGTGCCAGCAGTTCGGGACAGGAGGGACAGCCCCAGCATTTT. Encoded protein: CASSSGQEGQPQHF.